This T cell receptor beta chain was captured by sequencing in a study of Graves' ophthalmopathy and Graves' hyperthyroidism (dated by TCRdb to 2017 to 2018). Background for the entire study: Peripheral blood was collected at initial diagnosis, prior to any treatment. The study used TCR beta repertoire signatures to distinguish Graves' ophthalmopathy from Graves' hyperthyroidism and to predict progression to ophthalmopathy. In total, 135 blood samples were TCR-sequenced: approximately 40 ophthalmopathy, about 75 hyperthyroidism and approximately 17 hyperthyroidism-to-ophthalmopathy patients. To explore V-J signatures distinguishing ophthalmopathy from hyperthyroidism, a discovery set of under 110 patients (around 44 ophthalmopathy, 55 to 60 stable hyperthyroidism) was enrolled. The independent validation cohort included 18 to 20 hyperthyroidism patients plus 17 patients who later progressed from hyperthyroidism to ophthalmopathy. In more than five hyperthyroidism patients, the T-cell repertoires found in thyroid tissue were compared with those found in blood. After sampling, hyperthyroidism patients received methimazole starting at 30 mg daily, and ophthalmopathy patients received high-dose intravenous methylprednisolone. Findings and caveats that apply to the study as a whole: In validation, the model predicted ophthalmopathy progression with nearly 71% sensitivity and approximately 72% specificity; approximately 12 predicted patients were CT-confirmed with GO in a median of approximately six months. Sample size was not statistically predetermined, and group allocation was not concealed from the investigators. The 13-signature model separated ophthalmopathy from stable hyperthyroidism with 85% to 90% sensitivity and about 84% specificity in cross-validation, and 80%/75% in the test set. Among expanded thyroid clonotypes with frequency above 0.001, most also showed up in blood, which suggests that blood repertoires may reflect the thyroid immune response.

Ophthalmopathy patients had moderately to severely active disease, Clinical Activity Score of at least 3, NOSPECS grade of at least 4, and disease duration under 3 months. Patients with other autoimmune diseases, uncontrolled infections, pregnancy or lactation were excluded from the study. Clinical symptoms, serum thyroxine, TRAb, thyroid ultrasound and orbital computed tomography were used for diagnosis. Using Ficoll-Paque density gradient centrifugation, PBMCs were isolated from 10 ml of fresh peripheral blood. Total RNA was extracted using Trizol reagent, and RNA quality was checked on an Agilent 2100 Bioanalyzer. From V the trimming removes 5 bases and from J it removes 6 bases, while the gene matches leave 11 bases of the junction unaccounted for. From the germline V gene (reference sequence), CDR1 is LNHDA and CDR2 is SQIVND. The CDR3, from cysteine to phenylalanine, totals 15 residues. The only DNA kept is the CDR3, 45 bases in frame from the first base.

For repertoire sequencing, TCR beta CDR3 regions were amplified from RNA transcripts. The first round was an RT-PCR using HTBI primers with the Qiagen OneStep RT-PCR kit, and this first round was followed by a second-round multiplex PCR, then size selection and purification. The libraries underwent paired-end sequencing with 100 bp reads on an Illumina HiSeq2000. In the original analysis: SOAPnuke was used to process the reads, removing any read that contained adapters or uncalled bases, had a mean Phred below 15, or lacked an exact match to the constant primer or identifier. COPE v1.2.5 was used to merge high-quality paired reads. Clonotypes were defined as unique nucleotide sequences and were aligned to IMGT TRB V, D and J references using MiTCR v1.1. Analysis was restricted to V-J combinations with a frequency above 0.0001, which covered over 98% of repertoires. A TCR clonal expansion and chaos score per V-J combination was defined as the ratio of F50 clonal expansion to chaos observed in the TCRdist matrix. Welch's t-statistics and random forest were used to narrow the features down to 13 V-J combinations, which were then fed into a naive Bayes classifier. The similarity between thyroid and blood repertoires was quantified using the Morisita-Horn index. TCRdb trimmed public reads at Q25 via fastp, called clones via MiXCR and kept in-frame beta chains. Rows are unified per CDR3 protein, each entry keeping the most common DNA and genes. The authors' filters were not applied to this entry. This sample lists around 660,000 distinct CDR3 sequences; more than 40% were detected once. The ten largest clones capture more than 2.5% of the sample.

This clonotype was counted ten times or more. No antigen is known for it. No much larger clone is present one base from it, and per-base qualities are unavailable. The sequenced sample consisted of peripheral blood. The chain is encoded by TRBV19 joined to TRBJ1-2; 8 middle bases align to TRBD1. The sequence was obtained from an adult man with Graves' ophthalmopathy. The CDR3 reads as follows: CASSYGTGAGNGYTF. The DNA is TGTGCCAGTAGTTATGGGACAGGTGCTGGGAATGGCTACACCTTC. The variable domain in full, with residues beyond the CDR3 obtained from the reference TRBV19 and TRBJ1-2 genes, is DGGITQSPKYLFRKEGQNVTLSCEQNLNHDAMYWYRQDPGQGLRLIYYSQIVNDFQKGDIAEGYSVSREKKESFPLTVTSAQKNPTAFYLCASSYGTGAGNGYTFGSGTRLTVV.